Following are 21 T cell receptor beta chains from one sample sequenced in a study of response to subunit inactivated influenza vaccine. TCRdb re-called the RT-PCR reads through MiXCR, storing one row per CDR3 protein. This sample has fewer than 200,000 distinct CDR3 sequences; 9.2% occur once, and the top ten carry 9.5% to 13%. The sample in question was non-naive T cells sorted from PBMCs, obtained on the day of vaccination. These receptors all come from a man aged 50 or older who received an inactivated influenza vaccine.

This clonotype was recorded at least ten times. V and J are TRBV7-9 and TRBJ2-1; possibly TRBD1 for D (6 bases). Germline CDR1 SEHNR, CDR2 FQNEAQ (reference sequence). Between the trimmed V and J ends, which lost 6 bases and 3 bases, there was a span of 6 bases. This CDR3 has 12 amino acids. The CDR3 nucleotides are TGTGCCAGCAGGGACAGCTACAATGAGCAGTTCTTC. Protein sequence: CASRDSYNEQFF.

In this sample, this clonotype turned up a few times. This chain uses TRBV6-1 with TRBJ1-1; TRBD1 matches 10 bases. With 6 bases clipped from V and 0 bases from J, the junction kept 1 base outside the gene matches. CDR1 is MNHNS, CDR2 SASEGT, per germline. The CDR3 extends over 14 amino acids. CDR3 bases: TGTGCCAGCAGGGGACAGGGGTTGAACACTGAAGCTTTCTTT. Translation: CASRGQGLNTEAFF.

V and J are TRBV27 and TRBJ2-1; TRBD1 is a possible D gene (5 bases). There are 13 residues in the CDR3. Germline CDR1 is MNHEY and CDR2 is SMNVEV (reference sequence). V shed 4 bases and J shed 8 bases, with 12 bases lying between them. CDR3 sequence: CASSYAGYDEQFF. The DNA for the CDR3 is TGTGCCAGCAGTTACGCAGGGTACGATGAGCAGTTCTTC.

This clonotype was recorded many times. No DNA is shown, since the ends of the CDR3 on it are uncertain; the CDR3 is the one TCRdb lists. V and J are TRBV6-5 and TRBJ2-7. Including both end residues, the CDR3 is 11 amino acids long. Germline V gene sequence: CDR1 MNHEY, CDR2 SVGAGI. The CDR3 spells CASSTSGEQYF.

In this sample, this clonotype is medium-sized (0.01 to 0.1%). CDR3 in DNA: TGTGCCAGCAGTCAAGGGGGGGCGCAGGCTACGCAGTATTTT. It is translated as CASSQGGAQATQYF. This rearrangement joins TRBV28 to TRBJ2-3; possible D gene TRBD2, 7 bases. V lost 5 bases and J 8 bases, leaving 17 bases between the germline ends. CDR3 length: 14 residues. Germline lookup yields CDR1 MDHEN and CDR2 SYDVKM.

A few counts support this clonotype. The gene calls are TRBV30 and TRBJ1-1; D uncertain. The CDR3 spans 12 residues. Deletions cut 1 base from V and 11 bases from J, with 14 bases between. Per the germline V gene, CDR1 is GTSNPN and CDR2 is SVGIG (reference sequence). This CDR3 is CAWSGLLSRAFF. CDR3 nucleotide sequence: TGTGCCTGGAGTGGGCTGCTTAGCAGGGCTTTCTTT.

A few counts support this clonotype. The chain has TRBV21-1 and TRBJ1-6. TRBV21-1 is listed as a pseudogene. The CDR3 runs to 8 residues. In DNA form, the CDR3 reads TGTGCCAGCAGCCGACTCCACTTT. Its translation: CASSRLHF.

A few counts support this clonotype. This chain connects TRBV5-1 to TRBJ2-3; a weak D match, TRBD2 (7 bases). The CDR3 covers 17 residues. V shed 4 bases and J shed 1 base, with 19 bases lying between them. Germline V gene sequence: CDR1 SGHRS, CDR2 YFSETQ. The CDR3 DNA sequence: TGCGCCAGCAGCCAACGAGGGGGGGGCGCCGGCACAGATACGCAGTATTTT. Translating gives CASSQRGGGAGTDTQYF.

This chain uses TRBV4-2 with TRBJ2-7, with D possibly being TRBD1 (7 bases). This CDR3 has 14 amino acids. V lost 0 bases and J lost 6, with 12 bases in between. Germline CDR1 reads LGHNA; CDR2 reads YNFKEQ. The CDR3 loop is CASSQDSQGGEQYF. CDR3 coding DNA: TGTGCCAGCAGCCAAGACTCGCAGGGGGGCGAGCAGTACTTC.

This clonotype was seen many times. The rearrangement links TRBV20-1 to TRBJ2-3, with D possibly being TRBD1 (6 bases). Germline-derived CDR1 and CDR2 are DFQATT and SNEGSKA (reference sequence). This CDR3 region has 14 residues. V lost 6 bases and J lost 0, with 13 bases in between. As DNA, the CDR3 is TGCAGTGCCGTACGGACAGCTAGCACAGATACGCAGTATTTT. Its protein is CSAVRTASTDTQYF.

This clonotype has more than one count but fewer than ten. This rearrangement joins TRBV29-1 to TRBJ1-2; 7 bases are a match to TRBD1. The CDR3 length is 12 residues. Germline V gene lookup returns CDR1 SQVTM and CDR2 ANQGSEA. Trimming at V came to 6 bases and at J to 2 bases, leaving 3 bases not matched to a gene. The CDR3 DNA reads TGCAGCGTGACAGGGCCGAACTATGGCTACACCTTC. Amino acid sequence: CSVTGPNYGYTF. Based on the CDR3 plus reference TRBV29-1 and TRBJ1-2, the full variable domain is SAVISQKPSRDICQRGTSLTIQCQVDSQVTMMFWYRQQPGQSLTLIATANQGSEATYESGFVIDKFPISRPNLTFSTLTVSNMSPEDSSIYLCSVTGPNYGYTFGSGTRLTVV.

This rearrangement joins TRBV5-6 to TRBJ2-1; 13 positions match TRBD2. V gave up 1 base and J gave up 7 bases; unmatched junction bases: 8. CDR3 size: 17 residues. Germline values: CDR1 SGHDT, CDR2 YYEEEE. The CDR3 region is CASSLFLLAGGLNEQFF. The CDR3 nucleotides are TGTGCCAGCAGCTTGTTCTTACTAGCGGGGGGGCTGAATGAGCAGTTCTTC.

The CDR3 loop reads CASSGLAPLGGNEQFF. In DNA form, the CDR3 reads TGTGCCAGCTCAGGTCTAGCCCCCCTTGGTGGCAATGAGCAGTTCTTC. The chain is built from TRBV18 and TRBJ2-1; tentatively, D is TRBD2 (5 bases). Germline V gene lookup returns CDR1 KGHSH and CDR2 LQKENI. This CDR3 is built from 16 residues. Trimming removed 5 bases at V and 6 bases at J, with 20 bases between.

The rearrangement links TRBV7-2 to TRBJ1-3, with a weak D call TRBD1 (6 bases). CDR3 size: 14 residues. The germline CDR1 and CDR2 sequences are SGHTA and FQGNSA. Trimming took off 5 bases at V and 2 bases at J, with 10 bases between the two ends. The DNA of the CDR3 is TGTGCCAGCAGCATAAACAGGGCTGGAAACACCATATATTTT. This gives the protein CASSINRAGNTIYF.

This clonotype came up many times. V is TRBV28 and J is TRBJ1-5, with 11 bases fitting TRBD1. This CDR3 region has 15 residues. Germline CDR1 is MDHEN and CDR2 is SYDVKM. V lost 5 bases and J lost 5; bases outside the gene matches: 5. CDR3 in amino acids: CASSLGTGGYQPQHF. The CDR3 region has the DNA TGTGCCAGCAGTCTAGGGACAGGGGGGTATCAGCCCCAGCATTTT.

The CDR3 region has the DNA TGCGCCAGCAGCTTGGGGGGGACAGGAACTTTCTACGAGCAGTACTTC. Translating gives CASSLGGTGTFYEQYF. This rearrangement joins TRBV5-1 to TRBJ2-7; 8 bases map to TRBD1. CDR3 size: 16 residues. Trimming at V came to 0 bases and at J to 3 bases, leaving 8 bases not matched to a gene. Germline V CDR1 and CDR2: SGHRS, YFSETQ.

This chain links TRBV3-1 with TRBJ2-7, with 11 bases identical to TRBD1. Trimming cost V 5 bases and J 5 bases; bases outside gene matches: 5. CDR1 and CDR2 (germline): LGHDT, YNNKEL (reference sequence). CDR3 length: 14 residues. The CDR3 is CASSSGQGADEQYF. The DNA for the CDR3 is TGTGCCAGCAGCTCAGGACAGGGGGCCGACGAGCAGTACTTC.

This clonotype was counted ten times or more. The chain carries TRBV28 and TRBJ2-2; 9 nucleotides agree with TRBD1. Germline values: CDR1 MDHEN, CDR2 SYDVKM. The CDR3 covers 16 residues. With V trimmed by 4 bases and J by 6 bases, 9 bases remained unmatched. CDR3 loop: CASSWPGQGLSGELFF. The CDR3 DNA sequence: TGTGCCAGCAGTTGGCCGGGACAGGGCCTGTCCGGGGAGCTGTTTTTT.

This clonotype has just a few counts. The CDR3 is CASRTGTEEKLFF. The CDR3 nucleotides are TGCGCCAGCCGTACAGGAACGGAAGAAAAACTGTTTTTT. This rearrangement joins TRBV5-1 to TRBJ1-4, with D possibly matching TRBD1 (5 bases). The CDR3 runs 13 residues. With 7 bases removed from V and 8 bases from J, the gap between germline ends came to 15 bases. Germline V gene lookup returns CDR1 SGHRS and CDR2 YFSETQ.

This chain links TRBV7-9 with TRBJ2-2, with D perhaps matching TRBD1 (6 bases). V dropped 5 bases and J dropped 4 bases, with 11 bases sitting between them. Germline CDR1 reads SEHNR; CDR2 reads FQNEAQ (reference sequence). The CDR3 spans 14 residues. This CDR3 reads CASSRDTFTGELFF. The CDR3 coding sequence is TGTGCCAGCAGCCGGGACACCTTCACCGGGGAGCTGTTTTTT.

This clonotype was seen a handful of times. The rearrangement joins TRBV20-1 to TRBJ1-5; maybe TRBD1 (6 bases). CDR1 is DFQATT and CDR2 is SNEGSKA in the germline V gene (reference sequence). CDR3 length: 15 amino acids. The germline V and J ends were trimmed by 1 base and 4 bases, with 14 bases remaining between them. CDR3 loop: CSARGPGQRNQPQHF. CDR3 nucleotide sequence: TGCAGTGCTAGAGGTCCTGGACAGCGGAATCAGCCCCAGCATTTT.